These 28 T cell receptor beta chains came from one sample sequenced in a study of glioma-infiltrating T cells after dendritic cell vaccination. Assay used: immunoSEQ multiplex PCR; TCRdb lists only in-frame clones, some missing. The sample contains tens of thousands of clones, roughly 87% of which appear only once. Time point of the sample: after dendritic cell vaccination, including at tumor progression/relapse. Source: blood, taken after dendritic cell vaccination. The receptors come from a human donor with glioblastoma.

Written as DNA, the CDR3 is TGTGCCAGCAGCTTCCACAGGGATTCAGGGGCCAACGTCCTGACTTTC. It specifies CASSFHRDSGANVLTF. The chain recombines TRBV5-4 with TRBJ2-6; D perhaps matches TRBD1 (6 bases). This CDR3 spans 16 amino acids. CDR1 and CDR2 from the germline V gene are SGHNT and YYREEE (reference sequence). V lost 2 bases and J 4 bases, leaving 13 bases between the germline ends.

The gene calls are TRBV30 and TRBJ2-7; D gene ambiguous. With 3 bases removed from V and 3 bases from J, the gap between germline ends came to 6 bases. CDR1 and CDR2 (germline): GTSNPN, SVGIG (reference sequence). The length of the CDR3 is 11 residues. The CDR3 reads CAWRGLYEQYF. The CDR3, as DNA: TGTGCCTGGAGGGGCCTCTACGAGCAGTACTTC.

V and J are TRBV10-2 and TRBJ1-4; TRBD1 matches 10 bases. V trimming: 6 bases; J trimming: 8 bases; junction bases outside the gene matches: 9. Germline V gives CDR1 WSHSY, CDR2 SAAADI. The CDR3 is 15 amino acids. CDR3 protein: CASSTPGTGVEKLFF. DNA for the CDR3: TGCGCCAGCAGCACTCCCGGGACAGGGGTCGAAAAACTGTTTTTT.

This chain uses TRBV18 with TRBJ1-2; D ambiguous. Germline lookup yields CDR1 KGHSH and CDR2 LQKENI. V gave up 2 bases and J gave up 5 bases, with 12 bases separating them. CDR3 length equals 14 residues. CDR3 in amino acids: CASSPNAGLYGYTF. The CDR3 nucleotides are TGTGCCAGCTCACCAAACGCAGGCTTGTATGGCTACACCTTC.

The chain carries TRBV12-5 and TRBJ1-5; D is ambiguous. Trimming left V 3 bases short and J 2 bases short, with 5 bases between. Germline V gene lookup returns CDR1 LGHNT and CDR2 FRNRAP. The CDR3 extends over 13 amino acids. The CDR3 loop is CASGLQGNQPQHF. The CDR3 bases are TGTGCTAGTGGTTTACAAGGCAATCAGCCCCAGCATTTT.

The chain uses TRBV5-1 and TRBJ1-2, with a weak D call TRBD1 (6 bases). The CDR3 is made up of 15 amino acids. Trimming cost V 1 base and J 4 bases, with 14 bases left between them. Germline V CDR1 and CDR2: SGHRS, YFSETQ. The CDR3 region is CASSLTGSPLYGYTF. The DNA of the CDR3 is TGCGCCAGCAGCTTGACAGGGAGTCCTCTCTATGGCTACACCTTC.

This chain uses TRBV28 with TRBJ1-2, with 9 bases matching TRBD1. The CDR3 length is 15 residues. CDR1 is MDHEN and CDR2 is SYDVKM in the germline V gene. V was clipped by 4 bases and J by 8 bases; unmatched bases: 11. CDR3 amino acids: CASSSPKTGGRGYTF. The CDR3 nucleotides read TGTGCCAGCAGTTCGCCCAAAACAGGGGGCCGAGGCTACACCTTC.

V gene TRBV7-2 combines with J gene TRBJ2-7; D might be TRBD2 (5 bases). This CDR3 comprises 15 residues. Germline CDR1 reads SGHTA; CDR2 reads FQGNSA. V gave up 4 bases and J gave up 3 bases, with 16 bases separating them. DNA of the CDR3: TGTGCCAGCAGCTCCCGGTCGGGGTCACTCTACGAGCAGTACTTC. This encodes CASSSRSGSLYEQYF. The variable domain in full, with the rest retrieved from reference TRBV7-2 and TRBJ2-7, is GAGVSQSPSNKVTEKGKDVELRCDPISGHTALYWYRQSLGQGLEFLIYFQGNSAPDKSGLPSDRFSAERTGGSVSTLTIQRTQQEDSAVYLCASSSRSGSLYEQYFGPGTRLTVT.

V is TRBV27 and J is TRBJ2-1; 10 bases line up with TRBD1. The V gene end was trimmed by 5 bases and the J gene end by 7 bases; junction bases not matched to a gene: 8. Germline-derived CDR1 and CDR2 are MNHEY and SMNVEV (reference sequence). This CDR3 contains 15 residues. CDR3 loop: CASSPRDRGGNEQFF. CDR3 bases: TGTGCCAGCAGTCCCCGGGACAGGGGTGGGAATGAGCAGTTCTTC.

The chain combines TRBV9 with TRBJ1-5; 8 bases agree with TRBD1. The CDR3 consists of 16 residues. Germline V gives CDR1 SGDLS, CDR2 YYNGEE. V was pared by 3 bases and J by 1 base, with 6 bases of the junction left unmatched. The CDR3 DNA reads as TGTGCCAGCAGCGAACAGGGGGAACTCAGCAATCAGCCCCAGCATTTT. Its translation is CASSEQGELSNQPQHF.

The J gene is TRBJ2-2, the V gene TRBV10-3, with 8 positions matching TRBD1. The V gene end was trimmed by 10 bases and the J gene end by 5 bases; junction bases not matched to a gene: 3. From germline, CDR1 is ENHRY and CDR2 SYGVKD. This CDR3 has 12 amino acids. The CDR3 bases are TGTGCCACCACAGGGGGAACCGGGGAGCTGTTTTTT. Translating gives CATTGGTGELFF.

In its sample, this clone was seen once. This sequence joins TRBV25-1 and TRBJ2-2; D possibly corresponds to TRBD2 (7 bases). The CDR3 runs to 14 residues. Germline assignment: CDR1 MGHDK and CDR2 SYGVNS. Trimming shortened V by 7 bases and J by 4 bases, and 13 bases separated the two germline ends. The CDR3 is CASTRGGGTGELFF. CDR3 sequence (DNA): TGTGCCAGCACCCGAGGGGGGGGCACCGGGGAGCTGTTTTTT.

This chain links TRBV7-8 with TRBJ2-1, with a weak D call TRBD2 (5 bases). V lost 5 bases and J 7 bases, leaving 15 bases between the germline ends. Germline lookup yields CDR1 SGHVS and CDR2 FQNEAQ. The CDR3 covers 14 residues. The CDR3, as DNA: TGTGCCAGCAGCCCAAGAGAGGGTATGAATGAGCAGTTCTTC. It specifies CASSPREGMNEQFF.

This chain joins TRBV6-1 and TRBJ1-4, with no clear D. This CDR3 region has 14 residues. Germline CDR1 MNHNS, CDR2 SASEGT. V was shortened by 6 bases and J by 4 bases, with 12 bases between the two germline ends. For the CDR3, the DNA is TGTGCCAGCAGAACCGGCAGGATTAATGAAAAACTGTTTTTT. It encodes CASRTGRINEKLFF.

This clone has only a few counts. The rearrangement links TRBV6-6 to TRBJ2-2; no definite D call. The germline CDR1 and CDR2 sequences are MNHNY and SVGAGI (reference sequence). V was trimmed by 2 bases and J by 2 bases, leaving 6 bases between them. CDR3 length: 14 amino acids. In DNA form, the CDR3 reads TGTGCCAGCAGTTACAGAGATAACACCGGGGAGCTGTTTTTT. It translates to CASSYRDNTGELFF.

The chain has TRBV7-9 and TRBJ2-7; possibly TRBD1 for D (5 bases). The CDR3 extends over 15 amino acids. Trimming removed 1 base from V and 3 bases from J, with 13 bases in between. Germline V lookup: CDR1 SEHNR, CDR2 FQNEAQ (reference sequence). CDR3 in amino acids: CASSLGAGNGYEQYF. The CDR3 region has the DNA TGTGCCAGCAGCTTAGGCGCAGGGAATGGCTACGAGCAGTACTTC. The full variable domain, completed using reference TRBV7-9 and TRBJ2-7, is DTGVSQNPRHKITKRGQNVTFRCDPISEHNRLYWYRQTLGQGPEFLTYFQNEAQLEKSRLLSDRFSAERPKGSFSTLEIQRTEQGDSAMYLCASSLGAGNGYEQYFGPGTRLTVT.

The V call is TRBV5-1, the J call TRBJ2-5; the D gene is possibly TRBD2 (5 bases). Germline V gene data show CDR1 as SGHRS and CDR2 as YFSETQ. Trimming pared 2 bases from V and 5 bases from J, leaving 10 bases between. The CDR3 covers 13 residues. CDR3 amino acids: CASSLRLAETQYF. The CDR3 DNA sequence: TGCGCCAGCAGCTTAAGGCTAGCCGAGACCCAGTACTTC.

The CDR3 region has the DNA TGTGCCAGCAGCCGGGACATTTCAACAGATACGCAGTATTTT. The encoded protein is CASSRDISTDTQYF. This chain uses TRBV5-5 with TRBJ2-3; the D gene is possibly TRBD1 (6 bases). The CDR3 consists of 14 residues. Trimming took off 4 bases at V and 3 bases at J, with 12 bases between the two ends. Per germline, CDR1 SGHKS and CDR2 YYEKEE (reference sequence).

This chain links TRBV25-1 with TRBJ1-2; TRBD1 agrees at 7 bases. Germline V gene data show CDR1 as MGHDK and CDR2 as SYGVNS. Trimming cost V 8 bases and J 0 bases; bases outside gene matches: 6. The CDR3 consists of 14 residues. In DNA, the CDR3 is TGTGCCAGCCAAAAACAGGGGACTAACTATGGCTACACCTTC. Encoded protein: CASQKQGTNYGYTF.

This clone was seen once. V gene TRBV5-1 combines with J gene TRBJ1-1; D is ambiguous. The CDR3 loop spans 16 amino acids. With 4 bases removed from V and 0 bases from J, the gap between germline ends came to 16 bases. Germline lookup yields CDR1 SGHRS and CDR2 YFSETQ. The CDR3 nucleotides are TGCGCCAGCAGCCCTGGTCGGGTTTTCATGAACACTGAAGCTTTCTTT. The encoded protein is CASSPGRVFMNTEAFF.

The rearrangement joins TRBV7-6 to TRBJ2-7; D might be TRBD1 (5 bases). V was clipped by 0 bases and J by 7 bases, with 16 bases between them. Germline V lookup: CDR1 SGHVS, CDR2 FNYEAQ. The CDR3 runs to 15 residues. The CDR3 loop reads CASSLARKGAGEQYF. The DNA for the CDR3 is TGTGCCAGCAGCTTAGCGCGGAAAGGAGCAGGGGAGCAGTACTTC.

The J gene is TRBJ2-3, the V gene TRBV4-2, with a tentative D call TRBD1 (5 bases). V lost 1 base and J 3 bases, leaving 14 bases between the germline ends. The CDR3 loop spans 16 amino acids. Germline CDR1 and CDR2: LGHNA and YNFKEQ. The CDR3 is CASSQGEGAQTDTQYF. CDR3 DNA: TGTGCCAGCAGCCAAGGCGAAGGGGCGCAGACAGATACGCAGTATTTT.

This chain joins TRBV6-1 and TRBJ2-3; 10 bases fit TRBD1. Unmatched junction bases numbered 3, after V lost 1 base and J lost 5 bases. This CDR3 contains 15 residues. In germline, CDR1 is MNHNS, CDR2 SASEGT. CDR3: CASSEEDRGRDTQYF. The CDR3 coding sequence is TGTGCCAGCAGTGAAGAAGACAGGGGGCGAGATACGCAGTATTTT.

The V gene is TRBV27, the J gene TRBJ1-2, with D maybe TRBD1 (6 bases). This CDR3 region has 14 residues. Germline-derived CDR1 and CDR2 are MNHEY and SMNVEV (reference sequence). Deletions cut 3 bases from V and 4 bases from J, with 12 bases between. The chain's CDR3 is CASSFRQDVYGYTF. The CDR3 DNA follows: TGTGCCAGCAGTTTCCGACAGGATGTCTATGGCTACACCTTC.

This sequence joins TRBV19 and TRBJ1-2; a weak D match, TRBD1 (6 bases). From germline, CDR1 is LNHDA and CDR2 SQIVND (reference sequence). The CDR3 covers 14 residues. V lost 6 bases, J lost 4 bases, and 15 bases lay in between. In DNA, the CDR3 is TGTGCCAGTAGCCCCCGACAGGTAGCCTATGGCTACACCTTC. Translation gives CASSPRQVAYGYTF.

The chain has TRBV25-1 and TRBJ1-2; 8 bases line up with TRBD1. Germline V CDR1 and CDR2: MGHDK, SYGVNS. V was clipped by 4 bases and J by 3 bases; unmatched bases: 16. The CDR3 loop spans 18 amino acids. The DNA for the CDR3 is TGTGCCAGCAGTGCTCAGGGGGCGCACAAGCCAAAAGACTATGGCTACACCTTC. Translated, it gives CASSAQGAHKPKDYGYTF.

V and J are TRBV7-8 and TRBJ1-2; D remains unclear. CDR3 length equals 13 residues. The germline V gene encodes CDR1 SGHVS and CDR2 FQNEAQ. Deletions cut 2 bases from V and 5 bases from J, with 9 bases between. CDR3 in DNA: TGTGCCAGCAGCTTACGGGAGGGTTATGGCTACACCTTC. Amino acids: CASSLREGYGYTF.

This clone was detected once. The chain carries TRBV7-2 and TRBJ2-2, with 7 bases lining up with TRBD2. Germline CDR1 is SGHTA and CDR2 is FQGNSA. J lost 1 base, V lost 5 bases, and 10 bases had no gene match. The CDR3 has 17 residues. As DNA, the CDR3 is TGTGCCAGCAGCCCCCTCCTAGCGGCTAGGAACACCGGGGAGCTGTTTTTT. Translated, it gives CASSPLLAARNTGELFF.